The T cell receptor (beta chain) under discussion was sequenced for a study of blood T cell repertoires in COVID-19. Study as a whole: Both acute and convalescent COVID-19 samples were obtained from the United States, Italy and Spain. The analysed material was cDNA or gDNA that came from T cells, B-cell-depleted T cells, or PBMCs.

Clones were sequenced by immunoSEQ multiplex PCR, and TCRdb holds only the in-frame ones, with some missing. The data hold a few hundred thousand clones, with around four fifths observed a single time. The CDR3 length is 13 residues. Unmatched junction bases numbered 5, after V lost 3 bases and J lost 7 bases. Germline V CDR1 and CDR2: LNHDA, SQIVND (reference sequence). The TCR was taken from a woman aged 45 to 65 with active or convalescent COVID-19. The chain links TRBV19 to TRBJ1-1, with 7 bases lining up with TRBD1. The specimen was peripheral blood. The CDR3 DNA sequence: TGTGCCAGTAGTATCCGGGGACAGAGTGAAGCTTTCTTT. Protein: CASSIRGQSEAFF. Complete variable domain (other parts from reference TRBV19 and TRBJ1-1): DGGITQSPKYLFRKEGQNVTLSCEQNLNHDAMYWYRQDPGQGLRLIYYSQIVNDFQKGDIAEGYSVSREKKESFPLTVTSAQKNPTAFYLCASSIRGQSEAFFGQGTRLTVV.